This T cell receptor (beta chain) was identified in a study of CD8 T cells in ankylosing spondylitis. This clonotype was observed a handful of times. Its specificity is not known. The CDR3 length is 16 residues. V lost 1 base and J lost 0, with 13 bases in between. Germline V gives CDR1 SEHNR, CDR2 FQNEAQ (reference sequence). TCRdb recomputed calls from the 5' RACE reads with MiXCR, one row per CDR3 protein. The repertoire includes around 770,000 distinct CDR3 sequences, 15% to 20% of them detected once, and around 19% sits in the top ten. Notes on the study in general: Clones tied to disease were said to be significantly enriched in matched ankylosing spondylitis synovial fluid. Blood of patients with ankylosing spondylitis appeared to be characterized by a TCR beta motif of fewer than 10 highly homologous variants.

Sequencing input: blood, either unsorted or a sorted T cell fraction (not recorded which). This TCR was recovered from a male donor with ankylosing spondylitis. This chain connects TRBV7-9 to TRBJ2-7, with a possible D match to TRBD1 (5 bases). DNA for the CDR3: TGTGCCAGCAGCTTAGAATCAGGGTTCCCCTCCTACGAGCAGTACTTC. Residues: CASSLESGFPSYEQYF.